The T cell receptor (beta chain) under discussion was sequenced for a study of OX40 agonist ivuxolimab in advanced cancers. The data were produced by immunoSEQ multiplex PCR, yet TCRdb's version contains in-frame clones alone and is incomplete. The sample gives about 48,000 clones, more than 80% of which show up once; roughly 10% is in the top ten. The TCR comes from an adult with an advanced solid tumor such as melanoma, head and neck, liver or kidney cancer. The sequenced sample was CD4+ or CD8+ T cells sorted from blood, obtained in a trial of the OX40 agonist ivuxolimab.

The CDR3 nucleotides are TGTGCCTGGAGTGTACGGCGGGGGGGCGGGGAGACCCAGTACTTC. Its translation is CAWSVRRGGGETQYF. The genes are TRBV30 and TRBJ2-5; 9 bases map to TRBD2. V shed 0 bases, J shed 5 bases, and the junction held 7 bases outside the gene matches. This CDR3 region has 15 residues. In germline, CDR1 is GTSNPN, CDR2 SVGIG (reference sequence).